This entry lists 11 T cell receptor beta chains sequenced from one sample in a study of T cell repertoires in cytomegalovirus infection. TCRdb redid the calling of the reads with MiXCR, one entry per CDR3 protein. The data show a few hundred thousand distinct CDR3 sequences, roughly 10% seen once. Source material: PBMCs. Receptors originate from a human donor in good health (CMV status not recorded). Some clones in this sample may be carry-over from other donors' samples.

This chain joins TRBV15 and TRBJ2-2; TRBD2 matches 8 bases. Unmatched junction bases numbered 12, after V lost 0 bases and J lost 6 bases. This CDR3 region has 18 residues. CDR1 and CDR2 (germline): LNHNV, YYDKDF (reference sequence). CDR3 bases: TGTGCCACCAGCAGAGATCAGTGGAGCGGGAGATCGCCCGGGGAGCTGTTTTTT. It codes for CATSRDQWSGRSPGELFF.

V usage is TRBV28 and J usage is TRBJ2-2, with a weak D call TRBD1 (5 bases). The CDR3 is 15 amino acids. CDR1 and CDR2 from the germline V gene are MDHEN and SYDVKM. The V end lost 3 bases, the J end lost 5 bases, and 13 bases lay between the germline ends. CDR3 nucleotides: TGTGCCAGCAGTTTCGGCAGGGAAGGGACCGGGGAGCTGTTTTTT. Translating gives CASSFGREGTGELFF.

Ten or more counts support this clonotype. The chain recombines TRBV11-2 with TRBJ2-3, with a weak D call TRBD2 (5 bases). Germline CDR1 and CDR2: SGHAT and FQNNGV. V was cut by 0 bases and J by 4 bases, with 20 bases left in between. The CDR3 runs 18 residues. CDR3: CASSLDLLTRDTSDTQYF. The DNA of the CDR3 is TGTGCCAGCAGCTTAGATCTTCTTACGAGGGATACCTCAGATACGCAGTATTTT.

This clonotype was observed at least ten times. For the CDR3, the DNA is TGTGCCAGCAGTTCCGTCGGGGGGGCTAACTACGAGCAGTACTTC. Translation: CASSSVGGANYEQYF. This sequence joins TRBV28 and TRBJ2-7; 8 bases align to TRBD2. Trimming at V came to 4 bases and at J to 3 bases, leaving 8 bases not matched to a gene. From germline, CDR1 is MDHEN and CDR2 SYDVKM. This CDR3 spans 15 amino acids. Full variable domain (remainder filled in from reference TRBV28 and TRBJ2-7): DVKVTQSSRYLVKRTGEKVFLECVQDMDHENMFWYRQDPGLGLRLIYFSYDVKMKEKGDIPEGYSVSREKKERFSLILESASTNQTSMYLCASSSVGGANYEQYFGPGTRLTVT.

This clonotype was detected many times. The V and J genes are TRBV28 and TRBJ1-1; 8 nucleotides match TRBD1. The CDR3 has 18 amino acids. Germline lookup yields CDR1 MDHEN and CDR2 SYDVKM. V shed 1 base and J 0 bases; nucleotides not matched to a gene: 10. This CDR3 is CASSLSQGAGAMNTEAFF. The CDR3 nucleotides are TGTGCCAGCAGTTTATCCCAGGGGGCAGGGGCCATGAACACTGAAGCTTTCTTT.

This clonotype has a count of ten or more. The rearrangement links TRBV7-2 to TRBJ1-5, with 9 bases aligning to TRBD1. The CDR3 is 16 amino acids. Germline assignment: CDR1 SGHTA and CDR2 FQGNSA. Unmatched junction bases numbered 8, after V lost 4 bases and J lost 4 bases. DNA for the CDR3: TGTGCCAGCAGCTCTAGGACAGGGGCTACTAATCAGCCCCAGCATTTT. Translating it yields CASSSRTGATNQPQHF.

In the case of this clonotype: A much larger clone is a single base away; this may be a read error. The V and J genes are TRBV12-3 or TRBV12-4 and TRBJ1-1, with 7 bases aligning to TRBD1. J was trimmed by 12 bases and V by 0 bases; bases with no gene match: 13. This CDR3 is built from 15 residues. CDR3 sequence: CASSLAGQKNLFPFF. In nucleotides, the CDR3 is TGTGCCAGCAGTTTAGCGGGACAGAAAAACCTTTTCCCTTTCTTT.

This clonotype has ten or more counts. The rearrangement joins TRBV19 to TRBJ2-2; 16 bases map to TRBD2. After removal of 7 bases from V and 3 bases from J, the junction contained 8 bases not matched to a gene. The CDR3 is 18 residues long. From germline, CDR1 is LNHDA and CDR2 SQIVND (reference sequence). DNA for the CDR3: TGTGCCAGTAAGGAGGGACTAGCGGGGGGGCACGACACCGGGGAGCTGTTTTTT. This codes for CASKEGLAGGHDTGELFF. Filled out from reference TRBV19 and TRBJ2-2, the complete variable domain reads DGGITQSPKYLFRKEGQNVTLSCEQNLNHDAMYWYRQDPGQGLRLIYYSQIVNDFQKGDIAEGYSVSREKKESFPLTVTSAQKNPTAFYLCASKEGLAGGHDTGELFFGEGSRLTVL.

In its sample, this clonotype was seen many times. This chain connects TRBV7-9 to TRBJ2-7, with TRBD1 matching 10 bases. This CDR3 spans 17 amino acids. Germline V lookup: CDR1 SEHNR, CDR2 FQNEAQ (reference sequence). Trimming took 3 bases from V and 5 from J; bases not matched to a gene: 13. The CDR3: CASSFDPGQGTLDEQYF. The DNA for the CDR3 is TGTGCCAGCAGCTTCGACCCGGGACAGGGGACTTTGGACGAGCAGTACTTC.

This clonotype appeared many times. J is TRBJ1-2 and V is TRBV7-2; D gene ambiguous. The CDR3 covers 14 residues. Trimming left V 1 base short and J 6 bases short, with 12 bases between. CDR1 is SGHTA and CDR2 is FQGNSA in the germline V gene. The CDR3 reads CASSLVSQDNGYTF. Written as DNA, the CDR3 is TGTGCCAGCAGCTTAGTGTCCCAGGATAATGGCTACACCTTC.

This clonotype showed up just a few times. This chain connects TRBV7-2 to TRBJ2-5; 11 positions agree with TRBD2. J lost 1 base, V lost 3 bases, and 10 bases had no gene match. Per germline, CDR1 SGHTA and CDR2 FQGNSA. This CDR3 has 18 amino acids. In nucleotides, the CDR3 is TGTGCCAGCAGCTTCCGGACTAGCGGGCCCTCGCGCCAAGAGACCCAGTACTTC. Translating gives CASSFRTSGPSRQETQYF.